Following are 17 T cell receptor beta chains from one sample sequenced in a study of blood T cell repertoires in COVID-19. The table came from immunoSEQ multiplex PCR; TCRdb's copy has only in-frame clones and leaves some out. The sample consists of about 280,000 clones, approximately 83% of them appearing once. Sequencing was carried out using peripheral blood. Every receptor here comes from a woman aged 25 to 45 who had recovered from COVID-19.

The rearrangement joins TRBV28 to TRBJ1-3, with no clear D. V was trimmed by 3 bases and J by 4 bases, leaving 4 bases between them. Germline lookup yields CDR1 MDHEN and CDR2 SYDVKM. This CDR3 spans 12 amino acids. This chain's CDR3 is CASSLEGNTIYF. The CDR3, as DNA: TGTGCCAGCAGTTTGGAGGGAAACACCATATATTTT. Together with reference TRBV28 and TRBJ1-3, the CDR3 gives the full variable domain: DVKVTQSSRYLVKRTGEKVFLECVQDMDHENMFWYRQDPGLGLRLIYFSYDVKMKEKGDIPEGYSVSREKKERFSLILESASTNQTSMYLCASSLEGNTIYFGEGSWLTVV.

The chain recombines TRBV6-1 with TRBJ2-7; no firm D call. Germline V lookup: CDR1 MNHNS, CDR2 SASEGT. The CDR3 is made up of 14 amino acids. Trimming removed 1 base from V and 2 bases from J, with 9 bases in between. The CDR3 bases are TGTGCCAGCAGTGAAGTGTCCCTTACCTACGAGCAGTACTTC. Translation: CASSEVSLTYEQYF.

This chain links TRBV7-9 with TRBJ2-7; 8 bases agree with TRBD2. V trimming: 5 bases; J trimming: 6 bases; junction bases outside the gene matches: 12. Looked up from germline, CDR1 is SEHNR and CDR2 is FQNEAQ (reference sequence). This CDR3 comprises 15 residues. The CDR3 DNA sequence: TGTGCCAGCAGCGCTATGCTAGCGGGTCTACCCGAGCAGTACTTC. Protein sequence: CASSAMLAGLPEQYF. Complete variable domain (other parts from reference TRBV7-9 and TRBJ2-7): DTGVSQNPRHKITKRGQNVTFRCDPISEHNRLYWYRQTLGQGPEFLTYFQNEAQLEKSRLLSDRFSAERPKGSFSTLEIQRTEQGDSAMYLCASSAMLAGLPEQYFGPGTRLTVT.

This sequence joins TRBV15 and TRBJ2-3; 8 nucleotides line up with TRBD2. There are 15 residues in the CDR3. Germline V gene lookup returns CDR1 LNHNV and CDR2 YYDKDF (reference sequence). The junction had 5 bases not matched to a gene; V was cut back by 0 bases and J by 6 bases. CDR3 loop: CATSRDQSGSDTQYF. The CDR3 DNA is TGTGCCACCAGCAGAGATCAAAGCGGGAGTGATACGCAGTATTTT. Combining the CDR3 with reference TRBV15 and TRBJ2-3 gives the whole variable domain DAMVIQNPRYQVTQFGKPVTLSCSQTLNHNVMYWYQQKSSQAPKLLFHYYDKDFNNEADTPDNFQSRRPNTSFCFLDIRSPGLGDTAMYLCATSRDQSGSDTQYFGPGTRLTVL.

V and J are TRBV5-5 and TRBJ1-2, with TRBD1 matching over 10 bases. V trimming: 2 bases; J trimming: 11 bases; junction bases outside the gene matches: 9. The CDR3 is made up of 14 amino acids. The germline V gene encodes CDR1 SGHKS and CDR2 YYEKEE (reference sequence). The DNA of the CDR3 is TGTGCCAGCAGCTTAGCCGGGACAGGGGACCCATACACCTTC. It translates to CASSLAGTGDPYTF.

J is TRBJ2-2 and V is TRBV7-2; D is possibly TRBD1 (6 bases). Per germline, CDR1 SGHTA and CDR2 FQGNSA. V was shortened by 4 bases and J by 0 bases, with 18 bases between the two germline ends. This CDR3 is built from 18 residues. CDR3 bases: TGTGCCAGCAGCTCATTACAGGGTCTACTCGCGAACACCGGGGAGCTGTTTTTT. It encodes CASSSLQGLLANTGELFF.

The chain is built from TRBV11-2 and TRBJ1-1; D is undetermined. Germline assignment: CDR1 SGHAT and CDR2 FQNNGV. The CDR3 runs 15 residues. V lost 5 bases, J lost 0 bases, and 13 bases lay in between. CDR3 sequence reads: CASSPYHSMNTEAFF. The CDR3 DNA reads TGTGCCAGCAGCCCCTATCACAGTATGAACACTGAAGCTTTCTTT. Combining the CDR3 with reference TRBV11-2 and TRBJ1-1 gives the whole variable domain EAGVAQSPRYKIIEKRQSVAFWCNPISGHATLYWYQQILGQGPKLLIQFQNNGVVDDSQLPKDRFSAERLKGVDSTLKIQPAKLEDSAVYLCASSPYHSMNTEAFFGQGTRLTVV.

The chain couples TRBV20-1 to TRBJ2-7, with 7 positions matching TRBD2. CDR3 size: 15 residues. Trimming removed 3 bases from V and 2 bases from J; junction bases left unmatched: 10. Looked up from germline, CDR1 is DFQATT and CDR2 is SNEGSKA (reference sequence). CDR3 amino acids: CSASDRGGGTYEQYF. DNA for the CDR3: TGCAGTGCTAGTGACCGAGGCGGGGGTACCTACGAGCAGTACTTC.

V is TRBV7-3 and J is TRBJ2-2; D call uncertain. The CDR3 sequence is 16 residues long. Germline-derived CDR1 and CDR2 are SGHTA and FQGTGA. Trimming took 5 bases from V and 4 from J, leaving 17 bases between them. CDR3 sequence (DNA): TGTGCCAGCAGCCCCTCGGCCGGCGGTAGCACCGGGGAGCTGTTTTTT. Translated, it gives CASSPSAGGSTGELFF.

The genes are TRBV29-1 and TRBJ2-1; 11 bases fit TRBD2. This CDR3 comprises 17 residues. V shed 2 bases, J shed 7 bases, and the junction held 13 bases outside the gene matches. Per the germline V gene, CDR1 is SQVTM and CDR2 is ANQGSEA. This chain's CDR3 is CSVEMALAGAGINEQFF. CDR3 nucleotides: TGCAGCGTTGAAATGGCACTAGCGGGAGCAGGAATAAATGAGCAGTTCTTC.

The chain employs TRBV5-6 and TRBJ2-2, with D maybe TRBD1 (6 bases). This CDR3 contains 15 residues. V was cut by 2 bases and J by 4 bases, with 12 bases left in between. The germline gives CDR1 SGHDT, CDR2 YYEEEE. CDR3 region: CASSLGQMSTGELFF. The CDR3 DNA is TGTGCCAGCAGCTTAGGACAGATGAGCACCGGGGAGCTGTTTTTT.

This rearrangement joins TRBV12-2 to TRBJ1-6. TRBV12-2 is a pseudogene locus. The CDR3 has 15 amino acids. CDR3 in DNA: TGTGCAAGTCGCTTAGGGCCTGAGGAGAGTTCACCCCTCCACTTT. Its translation: CASRLGPEESSPLHF.

This chain joins TRBV5-1 and TRBJ1-1; D remains ambiguous. Germline V gene sequence: CDR1 SGHRS, CDR2 YFSETQ. There are 13 residues in the CDR3. Deletions cut 2 bases from V and 4 bases from J, with 9 bases between. CDR3 loop: CASSFREFTEAFF. The CDR3 nucleotides read TGCGCCAGCAGCTTTAGGGAGTTCACTGAAGCTTTCTTT.

V and J are TRBV6-1 and TRBJ1-6; D remains ambiguous. CDR1 MNHNS and CDR2 SASEGT come from the germline V gene. CDR3 length equals 15 residues. Trimming pared 0 bases from V and 10 bases from J, leaving 13 bases between. CDR3: CASSEAPGLVSPLHF. The CDR3 nucleotides are TGTGCCAGCAGTGAAGCACCAGGACTCGTCTCACCCCTCCACTTT.

This chain uses TRBV5-4 with TRBJ2-7; unclear D gene. V was trimmed by 0 bases and J by 1 base, leaving 8 bases between them. This CDR3 region has 14 residues. CDR1 and CDR2 from the germline V gene are SGHNT and YYREEE (reference sequence). The CDR3, as DNA: TGTGCCAGCAGCTTGGATCCCGGTTCCTACGAGCAGTACTTC. It yields the protein CASSLDPGSYEQYF. The whole variable domain, filled in from reference TRBV5-4 and TRBJ2-7, reads ETGVTQSPTHLIKTRGQQVTLRCSSQSGHNTVSWYQQALGQGPQFIFQYYREEENGRGNFPPRFSGLQFPNYSSELNVNALELDDSALYLCASSLDPGSYEQYFGPGTRLTVT.

The chain joins TRBV4-3 to TRBJ2-1; 12 bases are a match to TRBD2. This CDR3 comprises 17 residues. The V gene's germline CDR1 is LGHNA and CDR2 YSLEER. V lost 1 base and J lost 0; bases outside the gene matches: 1. CDR3 nucleotides: TGCGCCAGCAGCCAAGCTAGCGGGAGGGGCTCCTACAATGAGCAGTTCTTC. Encoded protein: CASSQASGRGSYNEQFF.

The V call is TRBV27, the J call TRBJ2-7; D gene unclear. CDR3 length: 13 amino acids. The V gene's germline CDR1 is MNHEY and CDR2 SMNVEV (reference sequence). The V and J ends lost 4 bases and 0 bases respectively, with 7 bases between them. In nucleotides, the CDR3 is TGTGCCAGCAGTTACACAGTCTCCTACGAGCAGTACTTC. Translated: CASSYTVSYEQYF.